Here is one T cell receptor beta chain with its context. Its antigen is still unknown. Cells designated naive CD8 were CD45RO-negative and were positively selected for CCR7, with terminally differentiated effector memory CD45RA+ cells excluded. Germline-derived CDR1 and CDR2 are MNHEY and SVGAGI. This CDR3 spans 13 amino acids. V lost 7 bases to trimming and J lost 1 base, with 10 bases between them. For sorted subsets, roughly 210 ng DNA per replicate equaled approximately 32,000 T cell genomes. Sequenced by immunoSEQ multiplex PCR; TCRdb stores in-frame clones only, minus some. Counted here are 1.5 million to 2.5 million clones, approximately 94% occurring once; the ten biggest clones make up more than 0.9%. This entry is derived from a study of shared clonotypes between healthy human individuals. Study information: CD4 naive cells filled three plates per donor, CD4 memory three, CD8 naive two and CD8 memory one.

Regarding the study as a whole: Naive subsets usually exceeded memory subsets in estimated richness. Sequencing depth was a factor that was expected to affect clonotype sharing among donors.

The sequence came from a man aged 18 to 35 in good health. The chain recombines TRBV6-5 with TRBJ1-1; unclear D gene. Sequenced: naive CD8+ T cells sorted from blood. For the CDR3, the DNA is TGTGCCAGCACTTGGATGGGGAACACTGAAGCTTTCTTT. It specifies CASTWMGNTEAFF.